These 19 T cell receptor beta chains came from one sample sequenced in a study of T cells in Graves' hyperthyroidism and ophthalmopathy. RNA transcripts provided the source from which TCR beta CDR3 regions were amplified. The HTBI primer set drove a first-round RT-PCR of the TCR CDR3. MiXCR was run by TCRdb on the multiplex PCR reads, yielding one entry per CDR3 protein. The profile shows 500,000 to 600,000 distinct CDR3 sequences, about 43% of them singletons. The sequenced material came from peripheral blood or thyroid tissue (not recorded which). The receptor source for this set is an adult woman with Graves' disease, either hyperthyroidism or ophthalmopathy (not recorded which).

This clonotype showed up many times. The chain couples TRBV12-3 or TRBV12-4 to TRBJ2-6; a weak D match, TRBD1 (6 bases). With 4 bases removed from V and 1 base from J, the gap between germline ends came to 17 bases. The CDR3 length is 18 residues. As DNA, the CDR3 is TGTGCCAGCAGTTGGAGAGGACAGTGGGCGTCTGGGGCCAACGTCCTGACTTTC. The encoded protein is CASSWRGQWASGANVLTF.

The V call is TRBV6-5, the J call TRBJ1-1; D may be TRBD1 (5 bases). Trimming left V 5 bases short and J 3 bases short, with 13 bases between. The CDR3 spans 14 residues. Germline V gene sequence: CDR1 MNHEY, CDR2 SVGAGI. The CDR3 spells CASSLRQQDTEAFF. The CDR3 DNA reads as TGTGCCAGCAGTCTAAGACAGCAGGACACTGAAGCTTTCTTT.

Comments on this clonotype: The conserved phenylalanine or tryptophan is not found at the CDR3 terminus, so this likely reflects a read error. The DNA is omitted, as the CDR3 cannot be located on it reliably, and the CDR3 follows TCRdb's listing. The genes are TRBV15 and TRBJ2-3; TRBD1 was called by the table and not checked on the DNA. The CDR3 totals 9 residues, both ends included. CDR1 is LNHNV, CDR2 YYDKDF, per germline (reference sequence). The CDR3 protein is CATSRDSGQ.

This chain links TRBV29-1 with TRBJ2-2, with 8 positions matching TRBD1. This CDR3 is built from 13 residues. V was clipped by 8 bases and J by 4 bases; unmatched bases: 6. Per the germline V gene, CDR1 is SQVTM and CDR2 is ANQGSEA. The CDR3 DNA is TGCAGCTACTGGACAGGGCGCACCGGGGAGCTGTTTTTT. It yields the protein CSYWTGRTGELFF.

This clonotype was detected many times. The chain links TRBV6-6 to TRBJ2-2, with D tentatively TRBD1 (6 bases). Trimming cost V 11 bases and J 1 base, with 11 bases left between them. The V gene's germline CDR1 is MNHNY and CDR2 SVGAGI (reference sequence). CDR3 length: 13 residues. The CDR3 nucleotides are TGTGCCGGCGGACAGCAGAACACCGGGGAGCTGTTTTTT. Amino acid sequence: CAGGQQNTGELFF.

The genes are TRBV10-3 and TRBJ2-3; D is perhaps TRBD2 (6 bases). The CDR3 covers 14 residues. The germline V gene encodes CDR1 ENHRY and CDR2 SYGVKD. Trimming removed 8 bases at V and 2 bases at J, with 14 bases between. CDR3 in DNA: TGTGCCATCGGGGCGGGACCCAACACAGATACGCAGTATTTT. Its translation is CAIGAGPNTDTQYF.

The chain joins TRBV7-9 to TRBJ2-2, with D perhaps matching TRBD2 (5 bases). V lost 2 bases to trimming and J lost 6 bases, with 13 bases between them. Looked up from germline, CDR1 is SEHNR and CDR2 is FQNEAQ (reference sequence). The CDR3 extends over 15 amino acids. This CDR3 is CASSLQDPRAGELFF. The DNA of the CDR3 is TGTGCCAGCAGCTTACAGGACCCGCGGGCCGGGGAGCTGTTTTTT.

This clonotype was seen many times. J is TRBJ2-2 and V is TRBV12-3 or TRBV12-4; TRBD1 might be the D (5 bases). The CDR3 loop spans 16 amino acids. Trimming removed 2 bases at V and 7 bases at J, with 17 bases between. The CDR3 loop is CASSLSTGWLIGELFF. The CDR3, as DNA: TGTGCCAGCAGTTTATCTACAGGTTGGCTTATCGGGGAGCTGTTTTTT.

A few counts support this clonotype. The chain couples TRBV4-1 to TRBJ2-3; 7 bases are shared with TRBD2. In germline, CDR1 is MGHRA, CDR2 YSYEKL. There are 16 residues in the CDR3. After removal of 4 bases from V and 7 bases from J, the junction contained 14 bases not matched to a gene. The CDR3 nucleotides are TGCGCCAGCAGCCTCGCCCCCCCGGGAGGAGTGAATACGCAGTATTTT. Residues: CASSLAPPGGVNTQYF.

There are many counts of this clonotype. The chain recombines TRBV11-2 with TRBJ2-7; D might be TRBD2 (5 bases). The V end was cut by 5 bases, the J end by 3 bases, with 11 bases between. The CDR3 runs to 13 residues. In germline, CDR1 is SGHAT, CDR2 FQNNGV. The CDR3 loop is CASSRRSYYEQYF. The CDR3 DNA sequence: TGTGCCAGCAGCCGGAGGTCCTACTACGAGCAGTACTTC.

Ten or more counts support this clonotype. The chain couples TRBV7-3 to TRBJ1-2; D ambiguous. CDR3 length: 13 residues. Per the germline V gene, CDR1 is SGHTA and CDR2 is FQGTGA. The V and J ends lost 2 bases and 3 bases respectively, with 7 bases between them. The CDR3 here is CASSLGGDYGYTF. Written as DNA, the CDR3 is TGTGCCAGCAGCTTAGGAGGAGACTATGGCTACACCTTC.

V usage is TRBV5-1 and J usage is TRBJ1-2; TRBD1 might be the D (5 bases). Germline assignment: CDR1 SGHRS and CDR2 YFSETQ. The CDR3 contains 15 residues. The V end was cut by 2 bases, the J end by 12 bases, with 23 bases between. In DNA, the CDR3 is TGCGCCAGCAGCTTAGTGGGGACTGCCGCGGACGGCCACACCTTC. Translated: CASSLVGTAADGHTF.

As for this clonotype: Mismatch with germline at one junction end may stem from a read error. The CDR3 DNA reads TGTGCCAGCCCACCAAGGTCCGCAACTAATGAAAAACTGTTTTTT. Translation gives CASPPRSATNEKLFF. The chain recombines TRBV18 with TRBJ1-4; D gene unclear. From germline, CDR1 is KGHSH and CDR2 LQKENI. The CDR3 is 15 residues long.

This rearrangement joins TRBV28 to TRBJ2-2; 9 nucleotides match TRBD2. Germline V gene lookup returns CDR1 MDHEN and CDR2 SYDVKM. The CDR3 sequence is 18 residues long. Unmatched junction bases numbered 12, after V lost 5 bases and J lost 2 bases. The DNA of the CDR3 is TGTGCCAGCAGTCCCCCCCTAGCGGGGACCCCCAACACCGGGGAGCTGTTTTTT. It encodes CASSPPLAGTPNTGELFF.

V usage is TRBV20-1 and J usage is TRBJ1-1; D gene uncertain. CDR1 and CDR2 (germline): DFQATT, SNEGSKA (reference sequence). V lost 4 bases, J lost 8 bases, and 14 bases lay in between. The CDR3 is 12 residues long. In DNA, the CDR3 is TGCAGTGCTAAAGTGGGCAGTACCGAAGCTTTCTTT. Amino acid sequence: CSAKVGSTEAFF.

The chain uses TRBV7-2 and TRBJ1-5; 8 nucleotides align to TRBD1. V lost 2 bases, J lost 7 bases, and 7 bases stayed unmatched. The CDR3 contains 15 residues. Germline CDR1 is SGHTA and CDR2 is FQGNSA. The CDR3 region is CASSLSAAGGQPQHF. The CDR3 DNA reads as TGTGCCAGCAGCTTATCAGCAGCAGGGGGCCAGCCCCAGCATTTT.

There are many counts of this clonotype. The rearrangement uses TRBV11-2 and TRBJ2-7, with D hard to call. The germline V gene has CDR1 SGHAT and CDR2 FQNNGV. The V gene lost 2 bases and the J gene lost 4 bases, with 9 bases spanning the gap. There are 13 residues in the CDR3. Written as DNA, the CDR3 is TGTGCCAGCAGCTTATCTTCCGAGTACGAGCAGTACTTC. It yields the protein CASSLSSEYEQYF. The full variable domain, with the rest looked up from reference TRBV11-2 and TRBJ2-7, is EAGVAQSPRYKIIEKRQSVAFWCNPISGHATLYWYQQILGQGPKLLIQFQNNGVVDDSQLPKDRFSAERLKGVDSTLKIQPAKLEDSAVYLCASSLSSEYEQYFGPGTRLTVT.

The chain combines TRBV5-1 with TRBJ2-5; 8 nucleotides match TRBD1. Germline V gene sequence: CDR1 SGHRS, CDR2 YFSETQ. V gave up 1 base and J gave up 3 bases; unmatched junction bases: 8. The CDR3 is 16 amino acids. The CDR3 nucleotides read TGCGCCAGCAGCTTGCGTACCGGGACAGGCGAAGAGACCCAGTACTTC. It is translated as CASSLRTGTGEETQYF.

The V and J genes are TRBV4-1 and TRBJ1-5, with D unclear. With 6 bases removed from V and 9 bases from J, the gap between germline ends came to 15 bases. The V gene's germline CDR1 is MGHRA and CDR2 YSYEKL. CDR3 length: 13 residues. CDR3 sequence (DNA): TGCGCCAGCAGTCGGGTCGGGGTTTGGCCCCAGCATTTT. As protein: CASSRVGVWPQHF.